Reported below is one T cell receptor beta chain. The source of the sample is a study of regulatory T cells in long-lasting Graves disease. Regarding time point: persistent/refractory GD, antithyroid drugs over 5 years with positive TRAb. With RNA extracted from PBMCs as input, the TCR library was made. The CDR3 runs 15 residues. Germline CDR1 and CDR2: MDHEN and SYDVKM. Trimming shortened V by 6 bases and J by 2 bases, and 15 bases separated the two germline ends. Construction of the TCR beta libraries employed iRepertoire HTBI primers in conjunction with Arm-PCR of CDR3 regions. TCRdb fed the multiplex PCR reads into MiXCR, producing one record per CDR3 protein. The sample consists of some 370,000 distinct CDR3 sequences, roughly 20% of them appearing once.

This clonotype was sampled from a woman aged 40 to 55 with Graves disease. Source: peripheral blood mononuclear cells (PBMCs), taken when the disease was refractory, from a patient treated with antithyroid drugs. The chain combines TRBV28 with TRBJ2-3; D may be TRBD1 (5 bases). The CDR3, as DNA: TGTGCCAGCAGCTTAGGAAGGGGATACACAGATACGCAGTATTTT. This codes for CASSLGRGYTDTQYF.